The rows below give T cell receptor beta chains drawn from one sample of a study of blood T cells in healthy people across ages. TCRdb processed the 5' RACE reads anew with MiXCR; each CDR3 protein has one entry. Of over 1,500,000 distinct CDR3 sequences listed, about 39% were seen once; the top ten hold under 25%. The source material was blood. The receptors shown here come from a human donor in good health. The CDR3 runs from the conserved cysteine through the conserved F or W. The D gene is left open where the match is weak. A clone size is listed for some rows: how often the clone was seen (once, few, many), or a class if it is expanded.

TRBJ2-1	NA	TRBV24-1	16	TRBD2	CATSDSTSGAYNEQFF	TGTGCCACCAGTGACTCGACTAGCGGCGCATACAATGAGCAGTTCTTC
TRBJ2-5	NA	TRBV12-3/TRBV12-4	15	NA	CASSSTGSGGETQYF	TGTGCCAGCAGTTCTACGGGGTCTGGGGGGGAGACCCAGTACTTC
TRBJ1-5	NA	TRBV7-9	11	NA	CASSAEGPQHF	TGTGCCAGCAGCGCCGAGGGGCCCCAGCATTTT
TRBJ2-5	once	TRBV5-1	16	NA	CASSLSDHRNGETQYF	TGCGCCAGCAGCTTGTCGGATCACAGGAACGGGGAGACCCAGTACTTC
TRBJ1-2	NA	TRBV6-6	15	NA	CASQTFLGVNYGYTF	TGTGCCAGCCAAACTTTTTTAGGGGTAAACTATGGCTACACCTTC
TRBJ2-6	few	TRBV20-1	13	NA	CSARVPGANVLTF	TGCAGTGCTAGAGTCCCTGGGGCCAACGTCCTGACTTTC
TRBJ2-1	NA	TRBV20-1	16	TRBD2	CSASNAERAGGNEQFF	TGCAGTGCTAGTAACGCAGAACGAGCGGGGGGGAATGAGCAGTTCTTC
TRBJ2-1	NA	TRBV9	15	TRBD2	CASSVGLAAGNEQFF	TGTGCCAGCAGCGTAGGCCTAGCGGCGGGGAATGAGCAGTTCTTC
TRBJ1-5	NA	TRBV20-1	16	TRBD1	CSARATPGQASQPQHF	TGCAGTGCTAGAGCCACCCCTGGACAGGCCAGTCAGCCCCAGCATTTT
TRBJ2-5	NA	TRBV4-2	16	NA	CASGQDPGVVYNEQYF	TGTGCCAGCGGCCAAGATCCGGGGGTTGTCTACAATGAGCAGTACTTC
TRBJ2-5	NA	TRBV2	15	TRBD2	CASSEAGEGTETQYF	TGTGCCAGCAGTGAGGCGGGGGAAGGTACCGAGACCCAGTACTTC
TRBJ2-5	NA	TRBV7-8	16	TRBD2	CASSSLERGGDETQYF	TGTGCCAGCAGCTCCCTGGAGCGGGGGGGCGACGAGACCCAGTACTTC
TRBJ2-7	few	TRBV6-6	14	TRBD1	CASSPDRAAYEQYF	TGTGCCAGCAGCCCCGACAGGGCCGCCTACGAGCAGTACTTC
TRBJ1-2	NA	TRBV18	16	NA	CASSPPIPRDKAFYTF	TGTGCCAGCTCACCACCTATTCCACGGGACAAAGCTTTCTACACCTTC
TRBJ1-2	NA	TRBV12-3/TRBV12-4	14	NA	CASSIVITNYGYTF	TGTGCCAGCAGTATAGTTATAACCAACTATGGCTACACCTTC
TRBJ2-7	few	TRBV10-3	14	TRBD1	CAISGDSGKYEQYF	TGTGCCATCAGTGGGGACAGCGGCAAATACGAGCAGTACTTC
TRBJ2-7	few	TRBV12-3/TRBV12-4	13	TRBD1	CASSRRQGDEQYF	TGTGCCAGCAGCCGCAGACAGGGAGACGAGCAGTACTTC
TRBJ1-3	NA	TRBV9	15	NA	CASSVGSSSGNTIYF	TGTGCCAGCAGCGTAGGCAGCAGCTCTGGAAACACCATATATTTT
TRBJ1-2	NA	TRBV7-9	15	TRBD1	CASTEDSSGGRGYTF	TGTGCCAGCACCGAAGATTCCTCAGGGGGCCGTGGCTACACCTTC
TRBJ1-2	NA	TRBV12-3/TRBV12-4	14	TRBD1	CASSAGGANYGYTF	TGTGCCAGCAGTGCAGGGGGGGCCAACTATGGCTACACCTTC
TRBJ1-5	NA	TRBV20-1	13	NA	CSAQTVSNQPQHF	TGCAGTGCCCAGACAGTCAGCAATCAGCCCCAGCATTTT
TRBJ1-2	NA	TRBV24-1	12	NA	CATSDLGSGYTF	TGTGCCACCAGTGATTTGGGTTCTGGCTACACCTTC